This entry lists 25 T cell receptor beta chains sequenced from one sample in a study of blood T cell repertoires in COVID-19. Generated by immunoSEQ multiplex PCR, the TCRdb table keeps only in-frame clones and is missing some. The sample has 250,000 to 300,000 clones; around nine tenths are singletons. Source material: PBMCs or T cells enriched from blood (not recorded which). The source of these receptors is a woman under 40 who had recovered from COVID-19.

This chain links TRBV28 with TRBJ1-2; 9 bases are shared with TRBD1. Trimming took 4 bases from V and 5 from J; bases not matched to a gene: 8. The V gene's germline CDR1 is MDHEN and CDR2 SYDVKM. CDR3 length: 15 amino acids. The CDR3 sequence is CASSSSDRGLYGYTF. CDR3 DNA sequence: TGTGCCAGCAGTTCCTCGGACAGGGGCCTATATGGCTACACCTTC.

The gene calls are TRBV7-5 and TRBJ1-6. TRBV7-5 is a listed pseudogene. The CDR3 consists of 13 residues. The CDR3 coding sequence is TGTGCCAGAAGCCTAATCAGAGGTTCACCCCTCCACTTT. Amino acid sequence: CARSLIRGSPLHF.

CDR3 nucleotide sequence: TGTGCCAGCAGTTTATTAAAACTCCCGGGAACGCGTAATTCACCCCTCCACTTT. It translates to CASSLLKLPGTRNSPLHF. The V and J genes are TRBV27 and TRBJ1-6; no clear D. The CDR3 is made up of 18 amino acids. Germline loops: CDR1 MNHEY, CDR2 SMNVEV (reference sequence). Trimming cost V 1 base and J 6 bases, with 19 bases left between them.

The genes are TRBV18 and TRBJ2-3, with 8 bases lining up with TRBD1. The germline V gene has CDR1 KGHSH and CDR2 LQKENI. The CDR3 has 14 amino acids. Trimming removed 3 bases from V and 5 bases from J; junction bases left unmatched: 4. The CDR3 DNA reads TGTGCCAGCTCACCCTGGACAGGGCAAGATACGCAGTATTTT. As protein: CASSPWTGQDTQYF.

V is TRBV7-2 and J is TRBJ2-2, with a possible D match to TRBD1 (6 bases). Trimming removed 5 bases from V and 3 bases from J, with 22 bases in between. The length of the CDR3 is 18 residues. Per germline, CDR1 SGHTA and CDR2 FQGNSA. The chain's CDR3 is CASSLTGLRSSHTGELFF. The CDR3 DNA sequence: TGTGCCAGCAGCCTTACAGGGTTGCGCTCCAGTCACACCGGGGAGCTGTTTTTT.

The chain recombines TRBV30 with TRBJ2-2, with 9 bases matching TRBD1. Germline V gene lookup returns CDR1 GTSNPN and CDR2 SVGIG (reference sequence). The length of the CDR3 is 15 residues. The junction had 7 bases not matched to a gene; V was cut back by 4 bases and J by 4 bases. CDR3 residues: CAWNSQGAGTGELFF. Written as DNA, the CDR3 is TGTGCCTGGAACTCACAGGGGGCGGGCACCGGGGAGCTGTTTTTT.

The V gene is TRBV24-1, the J gene TRBJ1-4, with 11 bases that match TRBD1. This CDR3 comprises 16 residues. V was pared by 3 bases and J by 5 bases, with 4 bases of the junction left unmatched. The germline V gene encodes CDR1 KGHDR and CDR2 SFDVKD. The CDR3 region is CATSDHGTGGNEKLFF. Written as DNA, the CDR3 is TGTGCCACCAGTGATCATGGGACAGGGGGGAATGAAAAACTGTTTTTT.

The J gene is TRBJ2-7, the V gene TRBV7-9; the D gene is possibly TRBD2 (6 bases). The CDR3 has 14 amino acids. V was cut by 7 bases and J by 0 bases, with 13 bases left in between. CDR1 is SEHNR and CDR2 is FQNEAQ in the germline V gene (reference sequence). The CDR3 spells CASTPGVASYEQYF. CDR3 coding DNA: TGTGCCAGCACTCCGGGGGTAGCCTCCTACGAGCAGTACTTC.

This clone was recorded only once. This chain joins TRBV29-1 and TRBJ2-2, with a possible D match to TRBD2 (5 bases). V lost 6 bases, J lost 5 bases, and 7 bases lay in between. This CDR3 has 11 amino acids. CDR1 and CDR2 from the germline V gene are SQVTM and ANQGSEA. CDR3 bases: TGCAGCGTGGGGAGAACCGGGGAGCTGTTTTTT. It yields the protein CSVGRTGELFF.

The chain employs TRBV10-3 and TRBJ2-5; the D gene is possibly TRBD1 (6 bases). Trimming stripped 10 bases from V and 5 bases from J, with 14 bases between. The V gene's germline CDR1 is ENHRY and CDR2 SYGVKD. CDR3 size: 12 residues. CDR3 region: CATHEQGETQYF. The CDR3 nucleotides are TGTGCCACCCATGAGCAGGGGGAGACCCAGTACTTC.

This clone was seen only once. The chain recombines TRBV28 with TRBJ2-7; TRBD2 aligns across 12 bases. With 6 bases clipped from V and 7 bases from J, the junction kept 7 bases outside the gene matches. This CDR3 has 14 amino acids. Germline V gene lookup returns CDR1 MDHEN and CDR2 SYDVKM. DNA of the CDR3: TGTGCCAGCAGACTAGCGGGAGGTCACGGTGAGCAGTACTTC. It translates to CASRLAGGHGEQYF.

The V gene is TRBV4-3, the J gene TRBJ1-6; D call uncertain. CDR3 length: 14 amino acids. Trimming removed 0 bases at V and 5 bases at J, with 5 bases between. Germline CDR1 and CDR2: LGHNA and YSLEER. The CDR3 nucleotides read TGCGCCAGCAGCCAAGATCTAAATAATTCACCCCTCCACTTT. Its translation is CASSQDLNNSPLHF.

The rearrangement joins TRBV25-1 to TRBJ1-2; D unclear. The CDR3 runs 13 residues. The germline CDR1 and CDR2 sequences are MGHDK and SYGVNS. The V end was cut by 3 bases, the J end by 10 bases, with 15 bases between. In DNA, the CDR3 is TGTGCCAGCAGTGACGGCGGAGGGTATCTCTACACCTTC. Amino acids: CASSDGGGYLYTF.

The rearrangement links TRBV27 to TRBJ2-5; unclear D gene. There are 14 residues in the CDR3. CDR1 and CDR2 (germline): MNHEY, SMNVEV (reference sequence). Trimming shortened V by 4 bases and J by 0 bases, and 9 bases separated the two germline ends. The CDR3, as DNA: TGTGCCAGCAGTTCCCTCGCAGACCAAGAGACCCAGTACTTC. As protein: CASSSLADQETQYF.

The chain has TRBV23-1 and TRBJ2-1, with TRBD2 identical over 9 bases. TRBV23-1 is known as an ORF, though its function is uncertain. Trimming took 7 bases from V and 7 from J; bases not matched to a gene: 17. The CDR3 totals 17 residues. The CDR3 bases are TGCGCCAGCAAGGCGGGGCTAGCGGGATTCGCTGGGAATGAGCAGTTCTTC. It is translated as CASKAGLAGFAGNEQFF.

This chain connects TRBV19 to TRBJ2-1; 8 nucleotides align to TRBD2. Germline-derived CDR1 and CDR2 are LNHDA and SQIVND (reference sequence). J was trimmed by 9 bases and V by 5 bases; bases with no gene match: 6. This CDR3 has 13 amino acids. In nucleotides, the CDR3 is TGTGCCAGTAGTGCAGCCGGGACTAGTGAGCAGTTCTTC. This sequence encodes CASSAAGTSEQFF.

The chain links TRBV7-9 to TRBJ1-2; 7 bases line up with TRBD1. The CDR3 is made up of 14 amino acids. Trimming cost V 3 bases and J 4 bases; bases outside gene matches: 5. Germline V gene data show CDR1 as SEHNR and CDR2 as FQNEAQ (reference sequence). CDR3 bases: TGTGCCAGCAGCTTGGGGGACAGCCTCTATGGCTACACCTTC. Its translation: CASSLGDSLYGYTF. Using reference TRBV7-9 and TRBJ1-2 for the parts outside the CDR3, the full variable domain is DTGVSQNPRHKITKRGQNVTFRCDPISEHNRLYWYRQTLGQGPEFLTYFQNEAQLEKSRLLSDRFSAERPKGSFSTLEIQRTEQGDSAMYLCASSLGDSLYGYTFGSGTRLTVV.

The rearrangement uses TRBV27 and TRBJ2-7; 12 bases match TRBD2. This CDR3 region has 15 residues. After removal of 5 bases from V and 4 bases from J, the junction contained 6 bases not matched to a gene. The germline CDR1 and CDR2 sequences are MNHEY and SMNVEV (reference sequence). CDR3 amino acids: CASSLRLAGEYEQYF. The CDR3, as DNA: TGTGCCAGCAGTCTTCGACTAGCGGGAGAGTACGAGCAGTACTTC.

The chain recombines TRBV18 with TRBJ2-3; 7 nucleotides line up with TRBD1. CDR3 length: 15 residues. The germline gives CDR1 KGHSH, CDR2 LQKENI. The trim removed 3 bases at V and 0 bases at J, leaving 3 bases unmatched. CDR3 bases: TGTGCCAGCTCACCGGGACAGCCTAGCACAGATACGCAGTATTTT. Translating it yields CASSPGQPSTDTQYF.

V and J are TRBV20-1 and TRBJ2-1; perhaps TRBD2 as D (6 bases). Germline V CDR1 and CDR2: DFQATT, SNEGSKA (reference sequence). The length of the CDR3 is 14 residues. Between the trimmed V and J ends, which lost 3 bases and 4 bases, there was a span of 13 bases. The CDR3, as DNA: TGCAGTGCTAGTGCCGGGACTCCATACAATGAGCAGTTCTTC. Translated: CSASAGTPYNEQFF.

The chain joins TRBV4-1 to TRBJ2-1; TRBD1 might be the D (5 bases). Germline CDR1 and CDR2: MGHRA and YSYEKL. The CDR3 runs to 15 residues. Trimming shortened V by 0 bases and J by 4 bases, and 10 bases separated the two germline ends. The CDR3 region is CASSQEIDSYNEQFF. CDR3 nucleotides: TGCGCCAGCAGCCAAGAAATTGACAGTTACAATGAGCAGTTCTTC.

This chain links TRBV28 with TRBJ2-7, with D tentatively TRBD1 (5 bases). Germline assignment: CDR1 MDHEN and CDR2 SYDVKM. This CDR3 is built from 17 residues. Trimming stripped 6 bases from V and 5 bases from J, with 26 bases between. CDR3 coding DNA: TGTGCCAGCAGCCTACCTCCCCAGGGAAATGGGGTCGACGAGCAGTACTTC. This gives the protein CASSLPPQGNGVDEQYF.

CDR3 protein: CAIRGTGEAFF. As DNA, the CDR3 is TGTGCCATCAGAGGGACAGGGGAAGCTTTCTTT. The V and J genes are TRBV10-3 and TRBJ1-1, with TRBD1 matching 9 bases. The V gene end was trimmed by 6 bases and the J gene end by 8 bases; junction bases not matched to a gene: 1. The germline gives CDR1 ENHRY, CDR2 SYGVKD. This CDR3 is 11 amino acids long.

The J gene is TRBJ2-7, the V gene TRBV11-2; TRBD1 matches at 11 bases. Germline values: CDR1 SGHAT, CDR2 FQNNGV. V trimming: 3 bases; J trimming: 2 bases; junction bases outside the gene matches: 9. The CDR3 totals 17 residues. This CDR3 is CASSFSRTGGETYEQYF. The DNA of the CDR3 is TGTGCCAGCAGCTTCTCCCGGACAGGGGGCGAAACCTACGAGCAGTACTTC.

V and J are TRBV28 and TRBJ1-1, with 11 bases aligning to TRBD1. The CDR3 sequence is 15 residues long. Germline CDR1 and CDR2: MDHEN and SYDVKM. J gave up 5 bases and V 3 bases, and 5 bases lay outside the gene matches. The CDR3, as DNA: TGTGCCAGCAGTTTGCCGGGACAGGGGGTTACTGAAGCTTTCTTT. This codes for CASSLPGQGVTEAFF.